Each of the 6 T cell receptor beta chains below was sequenced from the same sample in a study of response to subunit inactivated influenza vaccine. Each CDR3 protein is one row after TCRdb ran MiXCR on the RT-PCR reads. The sample includes hundreds of thousands of distinct CDR3 sequences, roughly 27% of them seen just once. The sequencing here drew on CD4+ T cells sorted from PBMCs, taken around 5 days after vaccination. The receptor source for this set is a man aged 45 to 65 who received an inactivated influenza vaccine.

The J gene is TRBJ1-5, the V gene TRBV21-1; the table calls TRBD1, which could not be checked here. TRBV21-1 represents a pseudogene. CDR3 length equals 17 residues. As DNA, the CDR3 is TGTGCCAGCAGCAAAGGACAGGGGGTAAGGGGCAATCAGCCCCAGCATTTT. This sequence encodes CASSKGQGVRGNQPQHF.

This clonotype was found a few times. The chain has TRBV10-3 and TRBJ2-7; D remains ambiguous. The CDR3 totals 13 residues. V was shortened by 6 bases and J by 3 bases, with 12 bases between the two germline ends. Germline V gene lookup returns CDR1 ENHRY and CDR2 SYGVKD. The CDR3 nucleotides read TGTGCCATCAGGTGGGCCCTTAGCTACGAGCAGTACTTC. This codes for CAIRWALSYEQYF.

The chain carries TRBV3-1 and TRBJ1-1, with 8 bases lining up with TRBD1. The CDR3 contains 14 residues. Per germline, CDR1 LGHDT and CDR2 YNNKEL (reference sequence). With V trimmed by 3 bases and J by 6 bases, 6 bases remained unmatched. CDR3 in DNA: TGTGCCAGCAGCCAGGGCAGGGGGCTGTCTGAAGCTTTCTTT. Amino acids: CASSQGRGLSEAFF.

Turning to this clonotype: Given a much more abundant clone one base away, this may be a read error. The chain carries TRBV12-3 or TRBV12-4 and TRBJ2-5; D unresolved. CDR3 length: 13 residues. The CDR3 DNA reads TGTGCCAGCAGTTTCGAACGGCAAGAGGCCCAGTACTTC. This encodes CASSFERQEAQYF.

The V gene is TRBV20-1, the J gene TRBJ2-1; TRBD1 is a possible D gene (5 bases). V lost 0 bases and J 9 bases, leaving 9 bases between the germline ends. Germline values: CDR1 DFQATT, CDR2 SNEGSKA (reference sequence). CDR3 length equals 12 residues. The DNA for the CDR3 is TGCAGTGCTAGAGAGGGGCTGGTTGAGCAGTTCTTC. This sequence encodes CSAREGLVEQFF.

CDR3 residues: CASRRHISPYEQYF. The DNA for the CDR3 is TGTGCCAGCAGACGACATATCTCGCCCTACGAGCAGTACTTC. The gene calls are TRBV6-2 or TRBV6-3 and TRBJ2-7; no clear D gene. The CDR3 totals 14 residues. V was shortened by 6 bases and J by 2 bases, with 14 bases between the two germline ends. Looked up from germline, CDR1 is MNHEY and CDR2 is SVGEGT.